These 29 T cell receptor beta chains originate from one sample sequenced in a study of T-cell memory formation after mild COVID-19. TCRdb passed the 5' RACE reads through MiXCR, listing each CDR3 protein once. The sample lists 350,000 to 500,000 distinct CDR3 sequences; roughly 17% were seen once. Sequences were obtained from PBMCs or a T cell subset sorted from them (not recorded which). Source of these receptors: a young man who had mild COVID-19 (a few samples of this study predate the infection). Cell type and time point are not known.

This clonotype was counted between two and nine times. CDR3 amino acids: CASSPSYRGNYGYTF. The CDR3 bases are TGTGCCAGCAGTCCCTCTTACCGGGGCAACTATGGCTACACCTTC. J is TRBJ1-2 and V is TRBV12-3 or TRBV12-4; D might be TRBD1 (5 bases). CDR3 length: 15 amino acids. The V end lost 5 bases, the J end lost 2 bases, and 15 bases lay between the germline ends.

The table lists this clonotype with a few counts. This chain links TRBV7-9 with TRBJ2-7; D gene ambiguous. V was clipped by 5 bases and J by 2 bases, with 19 bases between them. CDR3 length: 16 residues. Germline V gene data show CDR1 as SEHNR and CDR2 as FQNEAQ (reference sequence). The CDR3 DNA follows: TGTGCCAGCAGCCAAGACCCTCAGCGCTCGGCCTACGAGCAGTACTTC. Its protein product is CASSQDPQRSAYEQYF.

The V gene is TRBV2, the J gene TRBJ2-7; 8 nucleotides match TRBD2. The length of the CDR3 is 13 residues. V gave up 7 bases and J gave up 5 bases; unmatched junction bases: 7. Germline assignment: CDR1 SNHLY and CDR2 FYNNEI. CDR3 protein: CASKESGGNEQYF. DNA for the CDR3: TGTGCCAGCAAAGAGAGCGGGGGCAACGAGCAGTACTTC.

This clonotype has only a few counts. The V and J genes are TRBV7-2 and TRBJ2-7; maybe TRBD2 (7 bases). CDR1 and CDR2 from the germline V gene are SGHTA and FQGNSA. V lost 1 base to trimming and J lost 2 bases, with 12 bases between them. The CDR3 loop spans 15 amino acids. In nucleotides, the CDR3 is TGTGCCAGCAGCTTAGGGGGGGGCAAGCCCTACGAGCAGTACTTC. Amino acids: CASSLGGGKPYEQYF.

This clonotype was counted a few times. The rearrangement uses TRBV15 and TRBJ2-2; D remains ambiguous. V was trimmed by 1 base and J by 7 bases, leaving 13 bases between them. CDR3 size: 15 residues. CDR1 is LNHNV and CDR2 is YYDKDF in the germline V gene (reference sequence). The chain's CDR3 is CATSRGGRRFGELFF. The CDR3 bases are TGTGCCACCAGCAGAGGTGGTAGGCGGTTCGGGGAGCTGTTTTTT.

This clonotype has more than one count but fewer than ten. V usage is TRBV6-2 or TRBV6-3 and J usage is TRBJ2-1, with D maybe TRBD2 (5 bases). The CDR3 loop spans 14 amino acids. The ends were cut back, 8 bases at V and 0 bases at J, with 11 bases in the middle. CDR1 is MNHEY, CDR2 SVGEGT, per germline. CDR3 amino acids: CASALGSSYNEQFF. CDR3 nucleotides: TGTGCCAGCGCCCTAGGGAGCTCCTACAATGAGCAGTTCTTC.

This chain links TRBV6-6 with TRBJ2-7; D gene unclear. In germline, CDR1 is MNHNY, CDR2 SVGAGI (reference sequence). V lost 2 bases and J 3 bases, leaving 8 bases between the germline ends. There are 13 residues in the CDR3. The CDR3 DNA reads as TGTGCCAGCAGTTACGAGACCTTCTACGAGCAGTACGTC. Protein product: CASSYETFYEQYV.

The chain links TRBV6-5 to TRBJ2-1; no firm D call. The CDR3 length is 13 residues. The germline CDR1 and CDR2 sequences are MNHEY and SVGAGI. The germline V and J ends were trimmed by 5 bases and 2 bases, with 7 bases remaining between them. As DNA, the CDR3 is TGTGCCAGCAGTCTCAGGCCCTACAATGAGCAGTTCTTC. It specifies CASSLRPYNEQFF.

The rearrangement joins TRBV12-3 or TRBV12-4 to TRBJ2-1, with D perhaps TRBD1 (5 bases). V was pared by 6 bases and J by 8 bases, with 14 bases between. The CDR3 runs 13 residues. The DNA of the CDR3 is TGTGCCAGCAGACACTATGAGACAGATGAGCAGTTCTTC. Translation gives CASRHYETDEQFF.

The V and J genes are TRBV6-2 or TRBV6-3 and TRBJ2-7, with TRBD1 identical over 7 bases. This CDR3 contains 12 residues. The V gene end was trimmed by 6 bases and the J gene end by 5 bases; junction bases not matched to a gene: 4. Germline V lookup: CDR1 MNHEY, CDR2 SVGEGT. The CDR3 here is CASSQTGNEQYV. The CDR3 DNA is TGTGCCAGCAGCCAGACAGGGAACGAGCAGTACGTC.

This clonotype has ten or more counts. The chain is built from TRBV28 and TRBJ2-5; D may be TRBD1 (5 bases). The CDR3 length is 13 residues. CDR1 and CDR2 (germline): MDHEN, SYDVKM. CDR3 in amino acids: CVTERGPKETQYF. The CDR3 region has the DNA TGTGTAACCGAAAGGGGTCCAAAAGAGACCCAGTACTTC.

The J gene is TRBJ1-2, the V gene TRBV24-1; D uncertain. Germline CDR1 reads KGHDR; CDR2 reads SFDVKD. Trimming cost V 1 base and J 4 bases, with 9 bases left between them. The CDR3 has 14 residues. The CDR3 region is CATSDLKGTYGYTF. CDR3 in DNA: TGTGCCACCAGTGATTTAAAGGGAACCTATGGCTACACCTTC.

DNA for the CDR3: TGTGCCAGCAGTTACCCGGAGATCTCGGGCGGGGAGACCCAGTACTTC. Amino acid sequence: CASSYPEISGGETQYF. The chain is built from TRBV6-2 or TRBV6-3 and TRBJ2-5, with D perhaps matching TRBD2 (5 bases). The V and J ends lost 2 bases and 5 bases respectively, with 18 bases between them. This CDR3 region has 16 residues. CDR1 MNHEY and CDR2 SVGEGT come from the germline V gene.

There are a few counts of this clonotype. The chain uses TRBV29-1 and TRBJ1-5; maybe TRBD1 (5 bases). Germline values: CDR1 SQVTM, CDR2 ANQGSEA. V was pared by 5 bases and J by 3 bases, with 14 bases between. This CDR3 has 14 amino acids. The CDR3 bases are TGCAGCGTTTACACGGGGGACTACAATCAGCCCCAGCATTTT. Translation: CSVYTGDYNQPQHF.

The V gene is TRBV20-1, the J gene TRBJ2-5; 10 nucleotides align to TRBD1. The CDR3 is made up of 17 amino acids. V lost 7 bases to trimming and J lost 2 bases; unmatched junction nucleotides: 16. CDR1 and CDR2 from the germline V gene are DFQATT and SNEGSKA (reference sequence). CDR3 in DNA: TGCAGTGACCATACTCCGATCGACAGGGGGCAGCAAGAGACCCAGTACTTC. Its protein product is CSDHTPIDRGQQETQYF.

The V gene is TRBV18, the J gene TRBJ1-1; maybe TRBD1 (5 bases). Trimming cost V 0 bases and J 7 bases, with 15 bases left between them. The length of the CDR3 is 15 residues. Germline V CDR1 and CDR2: KGHSH, LQKENI. The CDR3 protein is CASSPPAGMFLEAFF. CDR3 sequence (DNA): TGTGCCAGCTCACCACCGGCAGGGATGTTCCTTGAAGCTTTCTTT. The variable domain in full, with the rest retrieved from reference TRBV18 and TRBJ1-1, is NAGVMQNPRHLVRRRGQEARLRCSPMKGHSHVYWYRQLPEEGLKFMVYLQKENIIDESGMPKERFSAEFPKEGPSILRIQQVVRGDSAAYFCASSPPAGMFLEAFFGQGTRLTVV.

There are a few counts of this clonotype. The chain is built from TRBV7-8 and TRBJ2-5; D gene uncertain. The CDR3 length is 15 residues. Germline values: CDR1 SGHVS, CDR2 FQNEAQ. V lost 5 bases to trimming and J lost 5 bases, with 18 bases between them. The CDR3 protein is CASSPLRVGNETQYF. DNA of the CDR3: TGTGCCAGCAGCCCCTTGCGCGTCGGCAACGAGACCCAGTACTTC.

This clonotype was counted a few times. CDR3 loop: CATSRSTYGYTF. The CDR3 nucleotides read TGTGCCACCAGCCGTTCTACCTATGGCTACACCTTC. The chain links TRBV15 to TRBJ1-2; the D is unclear. Per germline, CDR1 LNHNV and CDR2 YYDKDF (reference sequence). CDR3 size: 12 residues. V shed 5 bases and J shed 4 bases, with 8 bases lying between them. Variable domain in full (rest from reference TRBV15 and TRBJ1-2): DAMVIQNPRYQVTQFGKPVTLSCSQTLNHNVMYWYQQKSSQAPKLLFHYYDKDFNNEADTPDNFQSRRPNTSFCFLDIRSPGLGDTAMYLCATSRSTYGYTFGSGTRLTVV.

DNA for the CDR3: TGTGCCAGCAGTGACCGGACAGGGGCAATCGATGAGCAGTTCTTC. This translates into CASSDRTGAIDEQFF. The chain employs TRBV6-4 and TRBJ2-1, with 9 nucleotides matching TRBD1. V was clipped by 2 bases and J by 8 bases; unmatched bases: 7. CDR1 is MRHNA, CDR2 SNTAGT, per germline. The CDR3 length is 15 residues.

The chain combines TRBV24-1 with TRBJ2-3, with unresolved D. The CDR3 loop spans 13 amino acids. Per the germline V gene, CDR1 is KGHDR and CDR2 is SFDVKD. V was cut by 3 bases and J by 2 bases, with 5 bases left in between. The CDR3 sequence: CATSDPYTDTQYF. The DNA of the CDR3 is TGTGCCACCAGTGATCCCTACACAGATACGCAGTATTTT.

This clonotype was counted only a few times. The CDR3 nucleotides read TGTGCCAGCAGCCAGGGGACAGGGGGAGCTTTCTTT. Protein sequence: CASSQGTGGAFF. J is TRBJ1-1 and V is TRBV3-1, with 11 nucleotides matching TRBD1. Unmatched junction bases numbered 1, after V lost 3 bases and J lost 10 bases. The CDR3 is made up of 12 amino acids. The germline gives CDR1 LGHDT, CDR2 YNNKEL (reference sequence).

V usage is TRBV11-1 and J usage is TRBJ2-1; TRBD1 matches 9 bases. CDR3 length equals 15 residues. Per the germline V gene, CDR1 is SGHAT and CDR2 is FQDESV (reference sequence). J was trimmed by 4 bases and V by 1 base; bases with no gene match: 2. CDR3 protein: CASSLGQGDYNEQFF. The CDR3 DNA sequence: TGTGCCAGCAGCTTAGGACAGGGGGATTACAATGAGCAGTTCTTC.

This sequence joins TRBV15 and TRBJ1-6; D may be TRBD1 (6 bases). The CDR3 spans 16 residues. The V gene lost 0 bases and the J gene lost 0 bases, with 6 bases spanning the gap. Germline V lookup: CDR1 LNHNV, CDR2 YYDKDF (reference sequence). This chain's CDR3 is CATSRDRGSYNSPLHF. Here the CDR3 DNA reads TGTGCCACCAGCAGAGACAGGGGCTCCTATAATTCACCCCTCCACTTT.

This rearrangement joins TRBV28 to TRBJ2-5; 8 positions agree with TRBD2. The CDR3 sequence is 14 residues long. CDR1 is MDHEN and CDR2 is SYDVKM in the germline V gene. V lost 5 bases, J lost 3 bases, and 5 bases stayed unmatched. The CDR3 spells CASSEATSEETQYF. The CDR3 DNA reads TGTGCCAGCAGTGAGGCGACTAGCGAAGAGACCCAGTACTTC.

In its sample, this clonotype was seen a few times. The J gene is TRBJ2-4, the V gene TRBV6-5, with 10 bases lining up with TRBD2. There are 17 residues in the CDR3. The germline CDR1 and CDR2 sequences are MNHEY and SVGAGI. V gave up 6 bases and J gave up 0 bases; unmatched junction bases: 8. DNA for the CDR3: TGTGCCAGCAGGTCAGCGGGGGGGGCCCTAGCCAAAAACATTCAGTACTTC. As protein: CASRSAGGALAKNIQYF.

This chain connects TRBV25-1 to TRBJ2-5, with 9 bases fitting TRBD2. The trim removed 1 base at V and 6 bases at J, leaving 6 bases unmatched. CDR1 is MGHDK, CDR2 SYGVNS, per germline. This CDR3 has 15 residues. CDR3 residues: CASSEWGGGGKTQYF. CDR3 nucleotide sequence: TGTGCCAGCAGTGAATGGGGCGGGGGGGGAAAGACCCAGTACTTC. Full variable domain (missing parts from reference TRBV25-1 and TRBJ2-5): EADIYQTPRYLVIGTGKKITLECSQTMGHDKMYWYQQDPGMELHLIHYSYGVNSTEKGDLSSESTVSRIRTEHFPLTLESARPSHTSQYLCASSEWGGGGKTQYFGPGTRLLVL.

This clonotype showed up just a few times. The genes are TRBV7-2 and TRBJ2-1; unclear D gene. Trimming removed 2 bases at V and 7 bases at J, with 6 bases between. The germline gives CDR1 SGHTA, CDR2 FQGNSA. This CDR3 is 12 amino acids long. The CDR3 loop reads CASSLLQNEQFF. The CDR3, as DNA: TGTGCCAGCAGCTTATTGCAGAATGAGCAGTTCTTC.

This clonotype was found a few times. The V and J genes are TRBV14 and TRBJ1-6; the D is unclear. V lost 0 bases to trimming and J lost 9 bases, with 9 bases between them. The germline CDR1 and CDR2 sequences are SGHDN and FVKESK. The CDR3 has 14 amino acids. For the CDR3, the DNA is TGTGCCAGCAGCCAAGACTACTCGGCTTCACCCCTCCACTTT. As protein: CASSQDYSASPLHF.

This chain joins TRBV10-3 and TRBJ1-5; a possible D gene is TRBD1 (5 bases). The V gene's germline CDR1 is ENHRY and CDR2 SYGVKD. V gave up 6 bases and J gave up 2 bases, with 11 bases separating them. The CDR3 spans 14 residues. DNA of the CDR3: TGTGCCATCAGCCAGGGCCTGGGCAATCAGCCCCAGCATTTT. Amino acid sequence: CAISQGLGNQPQHF.